This T cell receptor beta chain derives from a study of vaccination and CD4 T cells after COVID-19. Findings and limits, study-wide: Convalescent patients had a median roughly 86% of reactive clones appearing only post-vaccination. Researchers report that 304 of 307 vaccine-specific clones in convalescent patients proved spike mono-reactive.

The CDR3 is 14 residues long. Germline loops: CDR1 SGHRS, CDR2 YFSETQ. Trimming removed 4 bases at V and 2 bases at J, with 12 bases between. This clonotype was found a few times. Its antigen remains unidentified. The treatment was: roughly 10-day PBMC culture with coronavirus spike peptide pools or control peptides (ViraFEST assay). The unexposed donor gave CD4+ T cells before the COVID-19 pandemic (2011-2018). Via ViraFEST, peptide pools expanded antigen-specific T cells before TCR sequencing. After culture for 10 to 11 days, isolation of CD4+ T cells was performed by negative selection. With the Oncomine TCR Beta short-read assay, DNA from cultured CD4+ T cells was sequenced. TCRdb ran MiXCR on the PCR reads and lists one entry per CDR3 protein. The repertoire holds about 9,600 distinct CDR3 sequences, with roughly two fifths as singletons.

Sequencing was performed on CD4+ T cells from blood, cultured in vitro. The chain employs TRBV5-1 and TRBJ2-5; the D gene is possibly TRBD2 (6 bases). The clonotype comes from a human donor in good health. The DNA of the CDR3 is TGCGCCAGCAGCCGGCCGGGACTGCAAGAGACCCAGTACTTC. Its translation is CASSRPGLQETQYF.